Given below is one T cell receptor beta chain in context. Germline-derived CDR1 and CDR2 are MNHEY and SVGAGI. CDR3 size: 13 residues. Trimming took 7 bases from V and 2 from J, leaving 12 bases between them. The entry originates in a study of blood T cell repertoires in COVID-19. TCRdb's copy holds only in-frame clones and misses some; the assay was immunoSEQ multiplex PCR. The sample has some 290,000 clones; about nine tenths are singletons. This receptor was obtained from a woman aged 30 to 39 with COVID-19, enrolled during active disease. The sample comprised peripheral blood. The chain is built from TRBV6-5 and TRBJ2-7, with a possible D match to TRBD1 (5 bases). The CDR3 region is CASISDSPYEQYF. The CDR3 DNA sequence: TGTGCCAGCATTTCCGACAGCCCCTACGAGCAGTACTTC.